What follows describes a single TCR beta chain. In the original processing: Amplification from reference gene primers served as the basis for estimated nucleated cell counts. Libraries were prepared by immunoSEQ multiplex PCR; TCRdb keeps only in-frame clonotypes and omits some of them. From that table come the V and J calls and clone size; the DNA was used to work out D and trimming. The profile covers around 150,000 clones, with more than 75% appearing a single time and about 2% taken by the ten largest. This sample stems from a study of blood T cell repertoires in COVID-19. Study-level background: Spain, Italy and the United States supplied samples that represented acute and convalescent COVID-19. The analysed material was cDNA or gDNA that came from T cells, B-cell-depleted T cells, or PBMCs.

Germline V gene lookup returns CDR1 LNHDA and CDR2 SQIVND (reference sequence). The ends lost 5 bases at V and 4 bases at J; junction bases unmatched: 6. The CDR3 runs to 14 residues. The TCR sequence derives from a man between 65 and 85 years old with acute or convalescent COVID-19. The chain links TRBV19 to TRBJ1-1; TRBD1 aligns across 8 bases. Source material: peripheral blood. Written as DNA, the CDR3 is TGTGCCAGTAGTGCAGGGGGCCGGGGCACTGAAGCTTTCTTT. Amino acids: CASSAGGRGTEAFF.